This TCR beta chain was obtained from a study of graft-versus-host responses after intestinal transplantation. Findings and caveats of the study: GvH clones turned up in recipient marrow; some had shown up first in ileum or blood. High graft-versus-host to host-versus-graft clonal ratios were found in allografts of patients who had graft-donor T cell macrochimerism.

The CDR3 consists of 14 residues. Germline V gene data show CDR1 as SEHNR and CDR2 as FQNEAQ (reference sequence). V was cut by 7 bases and J by 3 bases, with 15 bases left in between. TCRdb's copy holds only in-frame clones and misses some; the assay was immunoSEQ multiplex PCR. Altogether approximately 100,000 clones are present, about 83% being singletons, with the ten largest covering under 1.5%. About this clone: The target antigen is unknown.

The J gene is TRBJ1-1, the V gene TRBV7-9, with a possible D match to TRBD1 (5 bases). This TCR came from a human patient who received an intestinal transplant, so some T cells may come from the graft donor. Source: PBMCs, taken 255 days after intestinal transplant. CDR3 region: CASTWGGRYTEAFF. The CDR3 region has the DNA TGTGCCAGCACCTGGGGGGGAAGGTACACTGAAGCTTTCTTT.